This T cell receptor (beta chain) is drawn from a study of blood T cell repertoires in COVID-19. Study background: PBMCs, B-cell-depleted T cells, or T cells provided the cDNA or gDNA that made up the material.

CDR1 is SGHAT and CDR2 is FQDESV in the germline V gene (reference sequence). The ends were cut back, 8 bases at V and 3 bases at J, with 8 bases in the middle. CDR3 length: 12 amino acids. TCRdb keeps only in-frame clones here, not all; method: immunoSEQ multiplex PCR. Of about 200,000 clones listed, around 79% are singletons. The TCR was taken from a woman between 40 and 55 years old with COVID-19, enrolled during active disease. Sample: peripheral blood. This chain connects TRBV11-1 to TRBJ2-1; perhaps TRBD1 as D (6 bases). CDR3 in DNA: TGTGCCAGCCAGGGGAACTACAATGAGCAGTTCTTC. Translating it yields CASQGNYNEQFF.